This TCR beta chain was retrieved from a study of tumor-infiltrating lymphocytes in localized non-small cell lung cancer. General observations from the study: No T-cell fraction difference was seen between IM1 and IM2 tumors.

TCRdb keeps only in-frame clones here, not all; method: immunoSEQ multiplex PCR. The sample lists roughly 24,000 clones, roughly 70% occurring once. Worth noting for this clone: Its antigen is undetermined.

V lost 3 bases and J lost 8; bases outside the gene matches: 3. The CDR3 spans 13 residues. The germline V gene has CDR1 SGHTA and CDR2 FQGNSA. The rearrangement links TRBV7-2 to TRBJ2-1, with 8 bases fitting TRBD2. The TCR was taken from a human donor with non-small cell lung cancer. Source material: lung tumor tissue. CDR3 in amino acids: CASSFEREYEQFF. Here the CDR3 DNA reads TGTGCCAGCAGCTTTGAGCGGGAGTATGAGCAGTTCTTC.